Shown below are 30 T cell receptor beta chains from a single sample sequenced in a study of tumor and adjacent non-tumor tissue in lung cancer (dated 2018 in TCRdb). Bulk unsorted tissue served as the source for RNA extraction, and RNA quality was assessed using a NanoDrop ND-1000 and an Agilent 2100. Distant non-tumor tissue taken more than 3 cm from the tumor edge was used as the normal lung sample. Receptor amplification or capture employed multiplex PCR. The listed sequencing device is Illumina HiSeq 2500. TCRbeta libraries were built by three rounds of nested PCR using primers (Table S4), following protocols modified from ARM-PCR. Using fastp at Q25 and MiXCR, TCRdb reprocessed the public reads and kept productive beta chains. Duplicate CDR3 protein sequences are folded into a single record with the most common DNA and genes. Present in this sample are tens of thousands of distinct CDR3 sequences, 60% to 65% of which were seen just once. Together, the top ten hold under 20% of the sample.

Sequencing was performed on distant non-tumor lung tissue. Receptors originate from a woman aged 40 to 50 with non-small cell lung cancer.

This clonotype has a handful of counts. This chain links TRBV24-1 with TRBJ2-1; 9 positions match TRBD2. The V gene end was trimmed by 3 bases and the J gene end by 1 base; junction bases not matched to a gene: 3. In germline, CDR1 is KGHDR, CDR2 SFDVKD. The CDR3 totals 16 residues. The CDR3 coding sequence is TGTGCCACCAGTGATCCGGGACTAGCTTCCTACAATGAGCAGTTCTTC. This codes for CATSDPGLASYNEQFF.

This chain links TRBV5-4 with TRBJ1-5; no clear D. The CDR3 runs 14 residues. The germline CDR1 and CDR2 sequences are SGHNT and YYREEE (reference sequence). Between the trimmed V and J ends, which lost 3 bases and 7 bases, there was a span of 14 bases. CDR3 nucleotide sequence: TGTGCCAGCAGCTCAGGCGGGGAGGCCCAGCCCCAGCATTTT. This translates into CASSSGGEAQPQHF.

The rearrangement joins TRBV5-5 to TRBJ1-1; 7 nucleotides agree with TRBD1. After removal of 1 base from V and 5 bases from J, the junction contained 11 bases not matched to a gene. The CDR3 totals 16 residues. Germline CDR1 is SGHKS and CDR2 is YYEKEE (reference sequence). In nucleotides, the CDR3 is TGTGCCAGCAGCTTGTCCATCAGGGACAGCGGTACTGAAGCTTTCTTT. Amino acids: CASSLSIRDSGTEAFF. The complete variable domain, with remaining parts taken from reference TRBV5-5 and TRBJ1-1, reads DAGVTQSPTHLIKTRGQQVTLRCSPISGHKSVSWYQQVLGQGPQFIFQYYEKEERGRGNFPDRFSARQFPNYSSELNVNALLLGDSALYLCASSLSIRDSGTEAFFGQGTRLTVV.

The chain has TRBV11-2 and TRBJ2-1; 8 nucleotides agree with TRBD2. The CDR3 is made up of 15 amino acids. The V gene's germline CDR1 is SGHAT and CDR2 FQNNGV. V shed 5 bases, J shed 13 bases, and the junction held 16 bases outside the gene matches. The CDR3 spells CASSTGQAGAQRQFF. The CDR3 DNA follows: TGTGCCAGCAGCACCGGACAAGCGGGGGCCCAGAGACAGTTCTTC.

This clonotype has at least ten counts. This chain uses TRBV30 with TRBJ2-6; TRBD1 is a possible D gene (6 bases). CDR1 is GTSNPN, CDR2 SVGIG, per germline (reference sequence). Trimming took off 2 bases at V and 0 bases at J, with 20 bases between the two ends. The CDR3 sequence is 19 residues long. In nucleotides, the CDR3 is TGTGCCTGGAGTTCTCTTCGACAGGTCCTATCCTCTGGGGCCAACGTCCTGACTTTC. Translated, it gives CAWSSLRQVLSSGANVLTF.

Note on this clonotype: It may be a read error: a sequence one base away is much more abundant. This rearrangement joins TRBV20-1 to TRBJ2-1; 11 bases map to TRBD2. Per the germline V gene, CDR1 is DFQATT and CDR2 is SNEGSKA (reference sequence). The V gene end was trimmed by 7 bases and the J gene end by 7 bases; junction bases not matched to a gene: 9. The CDR3 has 14 residues. CDR3 bases: TGCAGTGTTACAACTAGCGGGAGAAGGAATGAGCAGTTCTTC. Translating it yields CSVTTSGRRNEQFF.

V gene TRBV29-1 combines with J gene TRBJ1-1; a possible D gene is TRBD1 (6 bases). CDR1 is SQVTM and CDR2 is ANQGSEA in the germline V gene. The CDR3 runs to 14 residues. With 5 bases removed from V and 4 bases from J, the gap between germline ends came to 17 bases. DNA for the CDR3: TGCAGCGTTAGCACCGGGATAGGGGGCACTGAAGCTTTCTTT. It encodes CSVSTGIGGTEAFF. The whole variable domain, remainder taken from reference TRBV29-1 and TRBJ1-1, is SAVISQKPSRDICQRGTSLTIQCQVDSQVTMMFWYRQQPGQSLTLIATANQGSEATYESGFVIDKFPISRPNLTFSTLTVSNMSPEDSSIYLCSVSTGIGGTEAFFGQGTRLTVV.

Of note for this clonotype: A read error may produce the germline difference seen at one junction end. V and J are TRBV6-1 and TRBJ1-5; the D is unclear. Germline CDR1 is MNHNS and CDR2 is SASEGT. The CDR3 spans 15 residues. Here the CDR3 DNA reads TGTGCCAGCAGTGAAGAGGACCATCGATATCAGCCCCAGCAATTT. The encoded protein is CASSEEDHRYQPQQF.

For this clonotype: The final CDR3 position lacks the conserved phenylalanine or tryptophan, pointing to a likely read error. The DNA is left out, because the CDR3 cannot be placed on it with certainty; the CDR3 is given as TCRdb lists it. The chain carries TRBV7-9 and TRBJ1-1. The germline gives CDR1 SEHNR, CDR2 FQNEAQ (reference sequence). The CDR3 extends over 13 residues, inclusive of both ends. The CDR3 reads CASSLMGAAESFL.

On this clonotype itself: The CDR3 does not end in the conserved phenylalanine or tryptophan, so this is likely a read error. The DNA is left out, because the CDR3 cannot be placed on it with certainty; the CDR3 is given as TCRdb lists it. The genes are TRBV29-1 and TRBJ2-7; the DNA was not compared with TRBD2, the D call given in the table. Germline loops: CDR1 SQVTM, CDR2 ANQGSEA. The CDR3 comprises 13 residues, both ends counted. This chain's CDR3 is CSAGTSGNYEQYI.

The chain couples TRBV30 to TRBJ2-7, with 7 bases matching TRBD2. The CDR3 is made up of 14 amino acids. Germline V gene lookup returns CDR1 GTSNPN and CDR2 SVGIG (reference sequence). V shed 2 bases and J 1 base; nucleotides not matched to a gene: 5. The CDR3 region is CAWSLASGSYEQYF. CDR3 bases: TGTGCCTGGAGTCTGGCTAGCGGTTCCTACGAGCAGTACTTC.

This clonotype was counted at least ten times. As DNA, the CDR3 is TGTGCCAGCAGTCCCAACAGCGGGGGGGCGGGAGAGCAGTACTTC. Its translation is CASSPNSGGAGEQYF. V gene TRBV28 combines with J gene TRBJ2-7; TRBD2 aligns across 10 bases. The junction had 11 bases not matched to a gene; V was cut back by 5 bases and J by 7 bases. CDR3 length: 15 amino acids. Per germline, CDR1 MDHEN and CDR2 SYDVKM.

This clonotype rates as hyperexpanded. The chain links TRBV11-2 to TRBJ2-6; D unresolved. The V and J ends lost 4 bases and 0 bases respectively, with 10 bases between them. The CDR3 extends over 16 amino acids. Germline CDR1 reads SGHAT; CDR2 reads FQNNGV. The chain's CDR3 is CASSWSDLSGANVLTF. The CDR3 region has the DNA TGTGCCAGCAGCTGGTCAGACCTCTCTGGGGCCAACGTCCTGACTTTC.

In the case of this clonotype: A clone one base away is much larger, so this may be a read error. The chain has TRBV6-5 and TRBJ2-5; D may be TRBD2 (6 bases). The V end was cut by 2 bases, the J end by 1 base, with 14 bases between. This CDR3 is built from 16 residues. Germline CDR1 reads MNHEY; CDR2 reads SVGAGI. The chain's CDR3 is CASSYGSGGVQETQYF. As DNA, the CDR3 is TGTGCCAGCAGTTACGGGAGTGGCGGGGTCCAAGAGACCCAGTACTTC.

This sequence joins TRBV20-1 and TRBJ1-5; no clear D. V lost 3 bases to trimming and J lost 8 bases, with 14 bases between them. Germline V CDR1 and CDR2: DFQATT, SNEGSKA (reference sequence). The CDR3 extends over 13 amino acids. CDR3 bases: TGCAGTGCTAGCGCGTATAGTAATAAGCCCCAGCATTTT. Translated, it gives CSASAYSNKPQHF.

With regard to this clonotype: The germline gene is not matched at one end of the junction; a read error may be the cause. CDR3 loop: CASGLLGNQPQHF. The DNA for the CDR3 is TGTGCCAGCGGCTTACTGGGGAATCAGCCACAGCATTTT. The chain links TRBV11-2 to TRBJ1-5; D gene uncertain. The CDR3 extends over 13 amino acids. Per germline, CDR1 SGHAT and CDR2 FQNNGV.

Note on this clonotype: Relative to the germline gene, one junction end is altered; a read error may explain this. The CDR3 protein is CASSEARGVNEQSF. The DNA of the CDR3 is TGTGCCAGCAGTGAAGCTCGCGGGGTGAATGAGCAGTCCTTC. The chain links TRBV6-1 to TRBJ2-1, with a weak D call TRBD2 (6 bases). This CDR3 is 14 amino acids long. CDR1 and CDR2 from the germline V gene are MNHNS and SASEGT.

Turning to this clonotype: Possible read error: a much larger clone is one base away. The chain is built from TRBV10-2 and TRBJ1-1, with 7 bases lining up with TRBD1. The germline gives CDR1 WSHSY, CDR2 SAAADI. The CDR3 is 16 residues long. The CDR3, as DNA: TGCGCCAGCAGTGAGGGCAGGGGGACGATGAACACTAAAGCTTTCTTT. Amino acid sequence: CASSEGRGTMNTKAFF.

Concerning this clonotype: A much larger clone differs from this one at a single base, so this may be a read error. The CDR3 loop reads CASLELGNEQFF. In nucleotides, the CDR3 is TGTGCCAGCCTGGAGCTAGGCAATGAGCAGTTCTTC. The chain recombines TRBV5-4 with TRBJ2-1; D is undetermined. V was shortened by 7 bases and J by 6 bases, with 11 bases between the two germline ends. This CDR3 has 12 amino acids. Germline V lookup: CDR1 SGHNT, CDR2 YYREEE (reference sequence).

This clonotype occurred a few times. Germline and junction disagree at one end, which may indicate a read error. The rearrangement links TRBV11-2 to TRBJ2-1, with 10 bases that match TRBD2. CDR1 and CDR2 (germline): SGHAT, FQNNGV. CDR3 size: 16 residues. Here the CDR3 DNA reads TGTGCCAACAGCTTAGGGCCACTAGCGGGGCGCAATGAACAGTCCTTC. Its translation: CANSLGPLAGRNEQSF.

This chain joins TRBV28 and TRBJ2-7; D gene uncertain. This CDR3 has 11 amino acids. Germline V gene lookup returns CDR1 MDHEN and CDR2 SYDVKM. V lost 5 bases and J lost 5, with 7 bases in between. CDR3 sequence: CASSHTHEQYF. The CDR3, as DNA: TGTGCCAGCAGTCACACCCACGAGCAGTACTTC.

Comment on this clonotype: The junction does not match germline at one end; this may be a read error. V usage is TRBV6-1 and J usage is TRBJ1-5; D unclear. This CDR3 is 16 amino acids long. CDR1 MNHNS and CDR2 SASEGT come from the germline V gene. The CDR3 protein is CAGSEDWAGNNQPQHF. The CDR3 DNA reads as TGTGCCGGCAGTGAAGACTGGGCAGGCAACAATCAGCCCCAGCATTTT.

About this clonotype itself: A much larger clone differs by one base, so this may be a read error. The chain recombines TRBV5-4 with TRBJ2-2; a possible D gene is TRBD2 (5 bases). Germline V lookup: CDR1 SGHNT, CDR2 YYREEE (reference sequence). The CDR3 loop spans 16 amino acids. The CDR3 sequence: CVSSFSVQEATGELFF. CDR3 sequence (DNA): TGTGTCAGCAGCTTTTCCGTGCAGGAGGCCACCGGGGAGCTGTTTTTT.

This clonotype was detected ten times or more. The chain joins TRBV12-3 or TRBV12-4 to TRBJ1-5; D call uncertain. V was trimmed by 4 bases and J by 1 base, leaving 8 bases between them. The CDR3 spans 14 residues. DNA for the CDR3: TGTGCCAGCAGTTATCTCGGAAGCAATCAGCCCCAGCATTTT. This gives the protein CASSYLGSNQPQHF.

In regard to this clonotype: This may be a read error, as it is one base from a much larger clone. CDR3 nucleotide sequence: TGTGTCACCAGTGAGCTACAGGGGAACACCGGGGAGCTGTTTTTT. Its protein product is CVTSELQGNTGELFF. The chain uses TRBV24-1 and TRBJ2-2; D might be TRBD1 (6 bases). CDR3 length: 15 residues. Germline values: CDR1 KGHDR, CDR2 SFDVKD.

With regard to this clonotype: At one of its ends the junction is not consistent with the germline gene, which may arise from a read error. The chain has TRBV14 and TRBJ2-3; D remains ambiguous. CDR1 and CDR2 (germline): SGHDN, FVKESK. There are 13 residues in the CDR3. In nucleotides, the CDR3 is TGTGCCAGCTGCCAAGGCCTTACAGATGCGCAGTATTTC. It codes for CASCQGLTDAQYF.

This clonotype was detected once. One junction end disagrees with the germline gene, perhaps due to a read error. The chain has TRBV11-2 and TRBJ2-7, with D perhaps matching TRBD1 (6 bases). The V gene's germline CDR1 is SGHAT and CDR2 FQNNGV. CDR3 length: 15 residues. The CDR3 here is CVSSLELQGSHERYF. CDR3 sequence (DNA): TGTGTCAGCAGCTTGGAATTACAGGGTTCTCACGAGCGGTACTTC.

Concerning this clonotype itself: This CDR3 fails to terminate in the conserved phenylalanine or tryptophan, so it likely reflects a read error. V gene TRBV20-1 combines with J gene TRBJ1-2; the D gene is possibly TRBD1 (6 bases). Germline V gives CDR1 DFQATT, CDR2 SNEGSKA (reference sequence). The CDR3 totals 12 residues. The CDR3 loop reads CSAITGHYDYTL. The CDR3, as DNA: TGCAGTGCTATTACAGGGCACTATGACTACACCCTC.

Notes on this clonotype: The junction does not match germline at one end; this may be a read error. This chain connects TRBV12-3 or TRBV12-4 to TRBJ1-4; possibly TRBD1 for D (5 bases). This CDR3 spans 20 amino acids. The CDR3 loop reads CASSFWRDETVLSTNEKLLF. CDR3 DNA: TGTGCCAGCAGTTTCTGGCGCGACGAGACAGTTTTATCAACTAATGAAAAACTGTTGTTT.

This clonotype was picked up one time. A read error is possible here, since a much larger clone lies one base away. A read error is likely, as this CDR3 ends without the conserved phenylalanine or tryptophan. This chain connects TRBV6-4 to TRBJ1-1; TRBD1 is a possible D gene (5 bases). Per the germline V gene, CDR1 is MRHNA and CDR2 is SNTAGT. The CDR3 totals 12 residues. Trimming cost V 2 bases and J 11 bases, with 12 bases left between them. The CDR3 DNA sequence: TGTGCCAGCAGTGACGACGCAGGGAGGGCTTTCCTT. This translates into CASSDDAGRAFL.